This T cell receptor beta chain is from a study of shared clonotypes between healthy human individuals. The study's findings and limits: A reduction in generation probabilities was seen for non-shared clonotypes relative to those shared by all four donors.

Some clones are missing from TCRdb's copy, which holds only in-frame ones; the method was immunoSEQ multiplex PCR. The table shows around 2.1 million clones, with roughly 91% occurring only once. As regards this clone: The antigen is not known.

Terminally differentiated effector memory CD45RA+ cells were excluded from the naive CD8 cells, which were CD45RO-negative and positively selected for CCR7. The CDR3 loop spans 15 amino acids. Trimming left V 4 bases short and J 3 bases short, with 16 bases between. From germline, CDR1 is SGHRS and CDR2 YFSETQ. The chain combines TRBV5-1 with TRBJ1-2; weak D call: TRBD1 (6 bases). The sample comprised naive CD8+ T cells from PBMCs. The sequence was collected from a young man in good health. Some clones in this sample may be carry-over from other donors' samples. This CDR3 reads CASSTGQLIDYGYTF. In DNA, the CDR3 is TGCGCCAGCAGCACCGGACAGCTGATAGACTATGGCTACACCTTC.